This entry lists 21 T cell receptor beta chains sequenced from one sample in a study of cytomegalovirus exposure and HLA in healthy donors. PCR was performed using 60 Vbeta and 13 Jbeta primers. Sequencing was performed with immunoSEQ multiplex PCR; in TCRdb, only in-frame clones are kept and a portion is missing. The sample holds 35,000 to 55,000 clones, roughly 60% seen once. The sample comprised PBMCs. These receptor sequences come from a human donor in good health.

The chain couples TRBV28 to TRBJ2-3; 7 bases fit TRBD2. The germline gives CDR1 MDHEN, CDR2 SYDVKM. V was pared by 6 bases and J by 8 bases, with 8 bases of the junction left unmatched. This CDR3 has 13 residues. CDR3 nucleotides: TGTGCCAGCAGCCTTTCGGGGGGAGGTACGCAGTATTTT. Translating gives CASSLSGGGTQYF.

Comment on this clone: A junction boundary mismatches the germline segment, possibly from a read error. In DNA form, the CDR3 reads TGTGCCAGCAGCTTAGGAGGGACAGGGGCCGAGAACTTC. The encoded protein is CASSLGGTGAENF. This chain uses TRBV11-2 with TRBJ2-7, with 10 bases fitting TRBD1. Germline V gene data show CDR1 as SGHAT and CDR2 as FQNNGV. The CDR3 totals 13 residues.

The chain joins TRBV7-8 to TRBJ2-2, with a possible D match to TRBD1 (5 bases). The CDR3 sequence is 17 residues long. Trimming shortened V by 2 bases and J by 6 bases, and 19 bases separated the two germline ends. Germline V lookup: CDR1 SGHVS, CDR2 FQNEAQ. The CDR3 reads CASSLRRFAGRSGELFF. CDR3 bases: TGTGCCAGCAGCTTAAGACGTTTCGCAGGGCGGTCCGGGGAGCTGTTTTTT.

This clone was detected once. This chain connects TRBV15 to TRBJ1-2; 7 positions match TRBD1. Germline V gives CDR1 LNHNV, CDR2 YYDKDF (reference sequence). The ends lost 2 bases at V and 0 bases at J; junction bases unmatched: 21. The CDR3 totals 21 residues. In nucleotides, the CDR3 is TGTGCCACCAGCAGATCCTCCAAAATCCGGGACAGCCATATTCCTAACTATGGCTACACCTTC. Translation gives CATSRSSKIRDSHIPNYGYTF. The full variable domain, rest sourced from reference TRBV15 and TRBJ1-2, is DAMVIQNPRYQVTQFGKPVTLSCSQTLNHNVMYWYQQKSSQAPKLLFHYYDKDFNNEADTPDNFQSRRPNTSFCFLDIRSPGLGDTAMYLCATSRSSKIRDSHIPNYGYTFGSGTRLTVV.

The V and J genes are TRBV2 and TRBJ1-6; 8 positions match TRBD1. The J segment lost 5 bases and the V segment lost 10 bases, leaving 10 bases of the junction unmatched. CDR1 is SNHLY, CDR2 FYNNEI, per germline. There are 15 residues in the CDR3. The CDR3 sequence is CATKGQGNDNSPLHF. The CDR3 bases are TGTGCCACCAAAGGACAGGGCAACGATAATTCACCCCTCCACTTT.

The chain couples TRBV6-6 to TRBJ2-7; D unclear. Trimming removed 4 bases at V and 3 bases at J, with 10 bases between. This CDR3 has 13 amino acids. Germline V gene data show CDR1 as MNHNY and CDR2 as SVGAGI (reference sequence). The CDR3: CASSSPPVYEQYF. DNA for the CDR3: TGTGCCAGCAGTTCGCCCCCAGTCTACGAGCAGTACTTC.

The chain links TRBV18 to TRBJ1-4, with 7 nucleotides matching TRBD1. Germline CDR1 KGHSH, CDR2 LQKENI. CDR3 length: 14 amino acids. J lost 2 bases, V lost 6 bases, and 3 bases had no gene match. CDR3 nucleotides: TGTGCCAGCTCCGAGGACAGGACTAATGAAAAACTGTTTTTT. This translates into CASSEDRTNEKLFF.

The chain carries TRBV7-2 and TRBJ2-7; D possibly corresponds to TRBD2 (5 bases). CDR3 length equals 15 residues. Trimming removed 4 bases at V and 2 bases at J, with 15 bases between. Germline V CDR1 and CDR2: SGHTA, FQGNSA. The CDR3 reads CASSSSRTGPYEQYF. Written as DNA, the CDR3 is TGTGCCAGCAGCTCTTCTCGGACTGGCCCCTACGAGCAGTACTTC.

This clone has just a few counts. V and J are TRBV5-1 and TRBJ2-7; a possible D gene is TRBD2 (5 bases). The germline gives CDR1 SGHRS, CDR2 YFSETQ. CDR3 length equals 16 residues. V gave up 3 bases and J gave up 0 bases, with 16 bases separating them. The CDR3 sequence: CASSSRVAAPSYEQYF. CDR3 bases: TGCGCCAGCAGCTCGAGGGTGGCGGCACCCTCCTACGAGCAGTACTTC.

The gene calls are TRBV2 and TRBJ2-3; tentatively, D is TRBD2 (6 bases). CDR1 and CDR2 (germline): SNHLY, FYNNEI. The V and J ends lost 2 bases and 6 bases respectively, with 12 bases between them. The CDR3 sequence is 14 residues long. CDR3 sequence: CASSESSREDTQYF. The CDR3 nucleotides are TGTGCCAGCAGTGAAAGCTCACGGGAGGATACGCAGTATTTT.

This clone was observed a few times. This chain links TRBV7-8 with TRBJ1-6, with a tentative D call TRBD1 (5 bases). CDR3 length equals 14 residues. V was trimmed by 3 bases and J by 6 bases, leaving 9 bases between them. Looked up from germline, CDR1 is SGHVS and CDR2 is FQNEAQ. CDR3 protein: CASSLQGINSPLHF. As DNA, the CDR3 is TGTGCCAGCAGCTTGCAGGGAATTAATTCACCCCTCCACTTT.

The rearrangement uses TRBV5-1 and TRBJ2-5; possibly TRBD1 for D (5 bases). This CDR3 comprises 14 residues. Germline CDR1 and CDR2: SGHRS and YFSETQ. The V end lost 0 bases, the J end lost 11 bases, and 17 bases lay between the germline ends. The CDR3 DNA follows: TGCGCCAGCAGCTTGGCCAGGGTGGGCATCCAGCAGTACTTC. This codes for CASSLARVGIQQYF.

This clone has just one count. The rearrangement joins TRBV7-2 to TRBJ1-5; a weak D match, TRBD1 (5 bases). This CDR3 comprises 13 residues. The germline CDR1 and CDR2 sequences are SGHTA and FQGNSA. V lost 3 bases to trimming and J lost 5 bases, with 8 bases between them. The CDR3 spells CASSFGGDQPQHF. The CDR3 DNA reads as TGTGCCAGCAGCTTCGGAGGGGATCAGCCCCAGCATTTT.

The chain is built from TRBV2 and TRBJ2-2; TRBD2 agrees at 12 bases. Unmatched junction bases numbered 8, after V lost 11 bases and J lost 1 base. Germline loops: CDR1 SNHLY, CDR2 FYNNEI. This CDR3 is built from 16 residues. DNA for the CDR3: TGTGCCGGCGCCCCGGGACTAGCGGGGAACACCGGGGAGCTGTTTTTT. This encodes CAGAPGLAGNTGELFF.

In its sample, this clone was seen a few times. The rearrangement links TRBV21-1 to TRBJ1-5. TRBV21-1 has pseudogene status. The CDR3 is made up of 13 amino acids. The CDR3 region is CASRDLPYQPQHF. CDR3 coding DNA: TGTGCCAGCCGGGACTTACCTTATCAGCCCCAGCATTTT.

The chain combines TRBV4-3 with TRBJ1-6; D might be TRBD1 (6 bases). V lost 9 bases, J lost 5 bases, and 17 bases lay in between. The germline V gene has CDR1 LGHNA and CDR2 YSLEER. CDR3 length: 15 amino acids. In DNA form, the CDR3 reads TGCGCCAGTCGCCCGGGGGGCGGCCATAATTCACCCCTCCACTTT. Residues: CASRPGGGHNSPLHF.

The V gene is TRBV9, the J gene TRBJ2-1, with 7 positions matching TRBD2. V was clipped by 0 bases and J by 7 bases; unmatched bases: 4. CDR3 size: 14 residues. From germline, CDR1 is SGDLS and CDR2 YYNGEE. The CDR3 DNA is TGTGCCAGCAGCGTAGGATGGGGACTAAATGAGCAGTTCTTC. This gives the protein CASSVGWGLNEQFF.

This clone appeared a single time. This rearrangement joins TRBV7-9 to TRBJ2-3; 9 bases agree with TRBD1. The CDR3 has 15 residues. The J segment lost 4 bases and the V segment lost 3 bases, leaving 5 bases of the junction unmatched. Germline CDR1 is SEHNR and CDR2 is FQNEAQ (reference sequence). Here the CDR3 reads CASSFLTGGPDTQYF. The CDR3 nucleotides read TGTGCCAGCAGCTTCCTGACAGGGGGTCCAGATACGCAGTATTTT.

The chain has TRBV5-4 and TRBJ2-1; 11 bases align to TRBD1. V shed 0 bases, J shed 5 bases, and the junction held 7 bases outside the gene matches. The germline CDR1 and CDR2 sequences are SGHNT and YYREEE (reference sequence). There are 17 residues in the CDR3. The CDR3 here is CASSLGSPGQGDNEQFF. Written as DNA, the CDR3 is TGTGCCAGCAGCTTGGGTTCACCGGGACAGGGGGACAATGAGCAGTTCTTC.

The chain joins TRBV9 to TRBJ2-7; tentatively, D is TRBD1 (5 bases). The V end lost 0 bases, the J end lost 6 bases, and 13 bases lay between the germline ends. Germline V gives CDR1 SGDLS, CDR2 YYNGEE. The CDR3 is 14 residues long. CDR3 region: CASSVGNRPSEQYF. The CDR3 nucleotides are TGTGCCAGCAGCGTAGGTAACAGGCCCTCCGAGCAGTACTTC.

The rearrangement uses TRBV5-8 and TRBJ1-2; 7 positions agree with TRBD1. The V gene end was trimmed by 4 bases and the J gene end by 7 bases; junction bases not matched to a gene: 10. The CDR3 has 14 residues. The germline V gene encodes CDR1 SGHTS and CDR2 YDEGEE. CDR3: CASSVYRGLGGYTF. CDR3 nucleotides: TGTGCCAGCAGCGTATACAGGGGACTGGGTGGCTACACCTTC.